Included here is one T cell receptor (beta chain) sequence, with context. This receptor's antigen is unknown. Base qualities are not recorded, but no much larger clone differs from it by a single base. TCRbeta CDR3 regions were amplified from genomic DNA using the immunoSEQ Assay, a bias-controlled multiplex PCR. The study's own analysis went as follows. The number of nucleated cells in each sample was estimated from the amplification of reference gene primers within the assay. Sequence reads were collapsed and filtered to measure the absolute abundance of every unique TCRbeta CDR3 rearrangement. For each sample, productive Simpson clonality was calculated as the square root of Simpson's diversity index across productive rearrangements. TCRdb provides this immuneACCESS table in a form limited to in-frame rearrangements. Some clones are lacking; in checked studies, under half of them reflect an unresolved V gene, and why the rest are absent is not known. The V and J calls and clone size come from that table; D and trimming were worked out from the DNA. The sample includes over 55,000 clones, with 87% observed a single time. The top ten constitute around 21% of the sample.

CDR3 length: 17 amino acids, cysteine to phenylalanine. Just the 51-base CDR3 DNA is kept, in frame starting at base 1. V is pruned by 6 bases and J by 7 bases, leaving 17 bases of the junction without a gene match. As encoded in the germline V gene (reference sequence), CDR1 is MNHEY while CDR2 is SMNVEV. At one collaborating source in Seattle, patients were enrolled during active infection and were followed longitudinally through the course of disease. Collaborating institutions collected whole blood in K2EDTA tubes following their own protocols. For TCRbeta analysis, collaborators shipped samples as frozen whole blood, isolated PBMCs, or DNA extracted from either of those sample types. The entry originates in a study of blood T cell repertoires in COVID-19 (dated by TCRdb to 2018 to 2021). About the full investigation: Samples covering the acute and convalescent phases of COVID-19 were provided by collaborators in the United States, Italy and Spain. The prospective study material was composed of cDNA or gDNA derived from T cells, B-cell-depleted T cells, or PBMCs. The dataset comprised deeply sampled blood TCRbeta repertoires from subjects exposed to, actively infected with, or recovered from COVID-19. A freely available public database, intended as a resource for researchers studying the immune response to SARS-CoV-2, is where the repertoires were released. Samples were obtained from the ongoing ImmuneRACE study (first 160 participants) and from roughly 1,300 subjects provided by 6 global collaborators. The sample metadata nearly always contained a de-identified subject ID, COVID-19 status, age in years and sex. HLA class I and class II types, where available, came from metadata supplied by the sample provider rather than from assay-based typing.

General findings and caveats noted by the study authors: How much clinical and demographic metadata was included differed by source and by participant, and the metadata was provided uncurated.

Sequenced input: peripheral blood. This clonotype was sampled from an elderly woman with COVID-19, enrolled during active disease. Rearrangement joined TRBV27 to TRBJ2-1; 8 nucleotides in the junction match TRBD2. The encoded CDR3 is CASSLRMSGGPQNEQFF. The nucleotides are TGTGCCAGCAGCCTCCGGATGAGCGGGGGCCCCCAAAATGAGCAGTTCTTC.